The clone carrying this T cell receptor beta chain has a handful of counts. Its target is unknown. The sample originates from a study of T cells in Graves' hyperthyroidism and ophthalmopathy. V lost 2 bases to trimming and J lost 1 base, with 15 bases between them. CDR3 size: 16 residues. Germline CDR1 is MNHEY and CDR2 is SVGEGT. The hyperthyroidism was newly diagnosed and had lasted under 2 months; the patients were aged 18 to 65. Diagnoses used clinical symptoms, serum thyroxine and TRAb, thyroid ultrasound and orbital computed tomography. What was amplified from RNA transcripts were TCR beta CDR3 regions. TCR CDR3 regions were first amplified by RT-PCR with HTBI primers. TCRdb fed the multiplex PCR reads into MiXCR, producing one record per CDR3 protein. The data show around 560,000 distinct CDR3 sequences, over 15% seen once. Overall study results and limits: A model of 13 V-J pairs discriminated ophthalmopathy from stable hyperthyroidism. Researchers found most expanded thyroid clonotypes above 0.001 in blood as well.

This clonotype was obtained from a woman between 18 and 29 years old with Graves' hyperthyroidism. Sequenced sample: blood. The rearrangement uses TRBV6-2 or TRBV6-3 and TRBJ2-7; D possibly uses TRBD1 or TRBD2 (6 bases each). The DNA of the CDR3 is TGTGCCAGCAGTTACGGACTGGGGGGCCGGTCCTACGAGCAGTACTTC. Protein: CASSYGLGGRSYEQYF.